These 21 T cell receptor beta chains share one sample of origin, sequenced in a study of radiation and T cells in renal cell carcinoma. Sequencing was performed with immunoSEQ multiplex PCR; in TCRdb, only in-frame clones are kept and a portion is missing. The table has roughly 130,000 clones, 75% to 90% seen once; the top ten hold around 1.8%. As for time point: blood 2 weeks post-SBRT. The treatment is: 15 Gy SBRT to primary tumor, nephrectomy 4 weeks later. The material sequenced was blood, taken from a patient whose treatment included radiotherapy and nephrectomy. These receptor sequences come from an older woman with renal cell carcinoma.

J is TRBJ2-2 and V is TRBV7-6; a possible D gene is TRBD1 (5 bases). CDR1 and CDR2 from the germline V gene are SGHVS and FNYEAQ. Trimming removed 8 bases from V and 2 bases from J, with 9 bases in between. This CDR3 is built from 13 residues. The CDR3 bases are TGTGCCAGCCCTGACAGTAACACCGGGGAGCTGTTTTTT. The encoded protein is CASPDSNTGELFF.

The chain couples TRBV30 to TRBJ2-7; 7 positions agree with TRBD2. The CDR3 length is 13 residues. V was clipped by 3 bases and J by 4 bases; unmatched bases: 6. The germline V gene encodes CDR1 GTSNPN and CDR2 SVGIG (reference sequence). CDR3 sequence reads: CAWSPNGGYEQYF. Written as DNA, the CDR3 is TGTGCCTGGAGCCCTAACGGGGGGTACGAGCAGTACTTC.

The chain is built from TRBV30 and TRBJ1-2; D gene ambiguous. V lost 8 bases, J lost 7 bases, and 11 bases lay in between. Germline CDR1 is GTSNPN and CDR2 is SVGIG (reference sequence). The CDR3 consists of 10 residues. The CDR3 DNA reads as TGTGCCACCGGGGAGGGTGGCTACACCTTC. Its translation is CATGEGGYTF. Supplemented by reference TRBV30 and TRBJ1-2, the full variable domain reads SQTIHQWPATLVQPVGSPLSLECTVEGTSNPNLYWYRQAAGRGLQLLFYSVGIGQISSEVPQNLSASRPQDRQFILSSKKLLLSDSGFYLCATGEGGYTFGSGTRLTVV.

The chain combines TRBV7-3 with TRBJ2-1; tentative D call: TRBD2 (6 bases). The CDR3 spans 13 residues. With 6 bases removed from V and 9 bases from J, the gap between germline ends came to 15 bases. CDR1 is SGHTA and CDR2 is FQGTGA in the germline V gene. In DNA, the CDR3 is TGTGCCAGCAGTCATACCGTGGAGGGTGAGCAGTTCTTC. Translating it yields CASSHTVEGEQFF. Full variable domain (outside the CDR3, taken from reference TRBV7-3 and TRBJ2-1): GAGVSQTPSNKVTEKGKYVELRCDPISGHTALYWYRQSLGQGPEFLIYFQGTGAADDSGLPNDRFFAVRPEGSVSTLKIQRTERGDSAVYLCASSHTVEGEQFFGPGTRLTVL.

The chain carries TRBV11-2 and TRBJ2-7; TRBD1 is a possible D gene (6 bases). V dropped 0 bases and J dropped 5 bases, with 17 bases sitting between them. The CDR3 spans 16 residues. The germline CDR1 and CDR2 sequences are SGHAT and FQNNGV. The CDR3 loop reads CASSLDPQGLWDEQYF. In nucleotides, the CDR3 is TGTGCCAGCAGCTTAGATCCCCAGGGGTTGTGGGACGAGCAGTACTTC.

The chain carries TRBV7-8 and TRBJ1-5; 7 bases map to TRBD1. Germline V gene sequence: CDR1 SGHVS, CDR2 FQNEAQ. The CDR3 is made up of 13 amino acids. V lost 9 bases, J lost 4 bases, and 6 bases stayed unmatched. CDR3 region: CARRTGGNQPQHF. The CDR3 DNA reads TGTGCCAGACGGACAGGAGGAAATCAGCCCCAGCATTTT.

This clone appeared a single time. The rearrangement uses TRBV7-2 and TRBJ2-3; no firm D call. Germline V gene sequence: CDR1 SGHTA, CDR2 FQGNSA. The germline V and J ends were trimmed by 2 bases and 7 bases, with 16 bases remaining between them. The CDR3 consists of 15 residues. CDR3 residues: CASSLSPDRSNTQYF. The DNA of the CDR3 is TGTGCCAGCAGCTTAAGTCCTGACCGGTCAAATACGCAGTATTTT.

Written as DNA, the CDR3 is TGTGCCAGCAGTCTGAAGACAGGGGTGGCTGAAGCTTTCTTT. This sequence encodes CASSLKTGVAEAFF. The chain employs TRBV5-4 and TRBJ1-1, with 8 positions matching TRBD1. Trimming removed 5 bases from V and 6 bases from J; junction bases left unmatched: 9. Germline CDR1 reads SGHNT; CDR2 reads YYREEE (reference sequence). This CDR3 region has 14 residues.

The chain couples TRBV4-1 to TRBJ2-1, with a tentative D call TRBD1 (8 bases). Between the trimmed V and J ends, which lost 1 base and 14 bases, there was a span of 21 bases. CDR3 size: 15 residues. Germline CDR1 is MGHRA and CDR2 is YSYEKL. CDR3 protein: CASSQGAGRTGGEFF. CDR3 in DNA: TGCGCCAGCAGCCAAGGAGCGGGTCGAACAGGGGGGGAGTTCTTC.

This clone occurred once. The chain is built from TRBV7-2 and TRBJ1-5; D remains ambiguous. V dropped 3 bases and J dropped 0 bases, with 0 bases sitting between them. The germline V gene encodes CDR1 SGHTA and CDR2 FQGNSA. The CDR3 is made up of 12 amino acids. The DNA of the CDR3 is TGTGCCAGCAGCTTTAGCAATCAGCCCCAGCATTTT. Its protein product is CASSFSNQPQHF.

V is TRBV2 and J is TRBJ1-2; TRBD1 agrees at 7 bases. Germline V gene sequence: CDR1 SNHLY, CDR2 FYNNEI. The CDR3 contains 15 residues. The ends lost 7 bases at V and 4 bases at J; junction bases unmatched: 12. The CDR3 spells CASIPSGQQGYGYTF. Here the CDR3 DNA reads TGTGCCAGCATACCATCGGGACAGCAGGGCTATGGCTACACCTTC.

The rearrangement uses TRBV5-6 and TRBJ1-3; D uncertain. CDR3 length: 14 amino acids. Germline V gene data show CDR1 as SGHDT and CDR2 as YYEEEE. Trimming cost V 4 bases and J 4 bases, with 12 bases left between them. As DNA, the CDR3 is TGTGCCAGCAGCAAACTGCCGGAGGGAAACACCATATATTTT. The encoded protein is CASSKLPEGNTIYF.

The genes are TRBV5-1 and TRBJ2-3; 7 positions agree with TRBD1. J lost 2 bases, V lost 7 bases, and 10 bases had no gene match. Germline lookup yields CDR1 SGHRS and CDR2 YFSETQ. The CDR3 spans 15 residues. CDR3 protein: CASSYRDSDTDTQYF. Written as DNA, the CDR3 is TGCGCCAGCTCCTACCGGGACAGTGACACAGATACGCAGTATTTT.

The rearrangement uses TRBV18 and TRBJ2-7; possible D gene TRBD2, 6 bases. V was clipped by 3 bases and J by 3 bases, with 12 bases between them. This CDR3 is 14 amino acids long. Germline CDR1 is KGHSH and CDR2 is LQKENI. Written as DNA, the CDR3 is TGTGCCAGCTCACCGAGTTGGGGGGACTACGAGCAGTACTTC. As protein: CASSPSWGDYEQYF.

The chain has TRBV5-4 and TRBJ2-7; D unclear. The germline V and J ends were trimmed by 3 bases and 0 bases, with 16 bases remaining between them. CDR1 is SGHNT and CDR2 is YYREEE in the germline V gene (reference sequence). The CDR3 has 16 residues. CDR3 protein: CASSWGNGDRSYEQYF. In DNA, the CDR3 is TGTGCCAGCAGCTGGGGTAACGGCGACCGCTCCTACGAGCAGTACTTC. The whole variable domain, remainder taken from reference TRBV5-4 and TRBJ2-7, is ETGVTQSPTHLIKTRGQQVTLRCSSQSGHNTVSWYQQALGQGPQFIFQYYREEENGRGNFPPRFSGLQFPNYSSELNVNALELDDSALYLCASSWGNGDRSYEQYFGPGTRLTVT.

This clone was counted only a few times. This rearrangement joins TRBV30 to TRBJ2-5; D call uncertain. The ends were cut back, 2 bases at V and 5 bases at J, with 6 bases in the middle. The CDR3 sequence is 11 residues long. Looked up from germline, CDR1 is GTSNPN and CDR2 is SVGIG (reference sequence). The DNA for the CDR3 is TGTGCCTGGAGTATACGGGAGACCCAGTACTTC. This sequence encodes CAWSIRETQYF. The full variable domain, in which reference TRBV30 and TRBJ2-5 provide the parts outside the CDR3, is SQTIHQWPATLVQPVGSPLSLECTVEGTSNPNLYWYRQAAGRGLQLLFYSVGIGQISSEVPQNLSASRPQDRQFILSSKKLLLSDSGFYLCAWSIRETQYFGPGTRLLVL.

This clone was recorded only once. This chain links TRBV2 with TRBJ2-3; 7 bases match TRBD2. The V and J ends lost 5 bases and 2 bases, in that order; junction bases with no gene match: 4. CDR1 and CDR2 (germline): SNHLY, FYNNEI. The CDR3 consists of 14 residues. The CDR3 loop is CASSSGEATDTQYF. In nucleotides, the CDR3 is TGTGCCAGCAGTAGCGGGGAGGCCACAGATACGCAGTATTTT.

The chain joins TRBV18 to TRBJ2-5; 9 bases are shared with TRBD2. CDR1 is KGHSH, CDR2 LQKENI, per germline. This CDR3 is 15 amino acids long. After removal of 3 bases from V and 4 bases from J, the junction contained 6 bases not matched to a gene. As DNA, the CDR3 is TGTGCCAGCTCACCGGGCGGGAGGGCAGGAGAGACCCAGTACTTC. It yields the protein CASSPGGRAGETQYF. Full variable domain (missing parts from reference TRBV18 and TRBJ2-5): NAGVMQNPRHLVRRRGQEARLRCSPMKGHSHVYWYRQLPEEGLKFMVYLQKENIIDESGMPKERFSAEFPKEGPSILRIQQVVRGDSAAYFCASSPGGRAGETQYFGPGTRLLVL.

A single count supports this clone. This sequence joins TRBV7-9 and TRBJ1-3; D remains ambiguous. This CDR3 region has 12 residues. Germline loops: CDR1 SEHNR, CDR2 FQNEAQ (reference sequence). Between the trimmed V and J ends, which lost 5 bases and 4 bases, there was a span of 6 bases. CDR3 DNA sequence: TGTGCCAGCAGCCAGCCAGGAAACACCATATATTTT. Protein: CASSQPGNTIYF.

The V and J genes are TRBV10-3 and TRBJ2-7; 8 bases line up with TRBD2. Germline V gives CDR1 ENHRY, CDR2 SYGVKD. CDR3 length: 14 residues. Trimming took 5 bases from V and 6 from J; bases not matched to a gene: 9. CDR3 amino acids: CAISQTSEYSEQYF. CDR3 DNA sequence: TGTGCCATCAGTCAGACTAGCGAGTATTCCGAGCAGTACTTC.

The genes are TRBV5-4 and TRBJ2-7; maybe TRBD1 (5 bases). V was trimmed by 0 bases and J by 6 bases, leaving 7 bases between them. Germline-derived CDR1 and CDR2 are SGHNT and YYREEE (reference sequence). The CDR3 spans 12 residues. The CDR3 DNA reads as TGTGCCAGCAGCTTGGAGGGGCGCGAGCAGTACTTC. Its protein product is CASSLEGREQYF.